The 26 T cell receptor beta chains presented below share a single source sample, sequenced in a study of cytomegalovirus exposure and HLA in healthy donors. In the PCR, 60 Vbeta and 13 Jbeta primers were used. Repertoires were generated with immunoSEQ multiplex PCR, while TCRdb's copy carries only in-frame clones and drops some. Among about 200,000 clones, roughly 77% were seen once, and the ten largest hold around 0.38%. The sample was PBMCs. The origin of the receptors is a male donor in good health and CMV-seropositive.

The chain is built from TRBV7-6 and TRBJ2-3, with 12 bases fitting TRBD1. The germline gives CDR1 SGHVS, CDR2 FNYEAQ. CDR3 length: 15 residues. V shed 4 bases and J 5 bases; nucleotides not matched to a gene: 4. The CDR3 loop reads CASSSGTGGRDTQYF. DNA of the CDR3: TGTGCCAGCAGCTCAGGGACAGGGGGCAGAGATACGCAGTATTTT.

The gene calls are TRBV18 and TRBJ1-5; D remains ambiguous. The CDR3 covers 13 residues. The V end was cut by 2 bases, the J end by 3 bases, with 5 bases between. CDR1 is KGHSH, CDR2 LQKENI, per germline. CDR3 sequence: CASSPAYNQPQHF. DNA for the CDR3: TGTGCCAGCTCACCAGCCTACAATCAGCCCCAGCATTTT.

The V and J genes are TRBV7-9 and TRBJ2-5, with 10 bases matching TRBD2. The length of the CDR3 is 16 residues. In germline, CDR1 is SEHNR, CDR2 FQNEAQ (reference sequence). Trimming cost V 1 base and J 5 bases; bases outside gene matches: 7. The DNA of the CDR3 is TGTGCCAGCAGCTTAGACCGGACTAGCGGCTGGGAGACCCAGTACTTC. Residues: CASSLDRTSGWETQYF.

This clone was seen only a few times. The chain is built from TRBV7-3 and TRBJ2-3, with TRBD1 as a possible D gene (5 bases). This CDR3 is built from 15 residues. Germline V CDR1 and CDR2: SGHTA, FQGTGA. Trimming pared 4 bases from V and 2 bases from J, leaving 13 bases between. The CDR3 loop reads CASSSTAVYTDTQYF. CDR3 DNA sequence: TGTGCCAGCAGCTCGACAGCCGTCTACACAGATACGCAGTATTTT.

This clone appeared a single time. The genes are TRBV7-9 and TRBJ2-7, with 7 bases aligning to TRBD2. The V gene end was trimmed by 5 bases and the J gene end by 0 bases; junction bases not matched to a gene: 10. This CDR3 is built from 16 residues. CDR1 is SEHNR, CDR2 FQNEAQ, per germline (reference sequence). Here the CDR3 DNA reads TGTGCCAGCAGCCCTACCGGTGGGGGGGGCTCCTACGAGCAGTACTTC. It yields the protein CASSPTGGGGSYEQYF. The full variable domain, rest sourced from reference TRBV7-9 and TRBJ2-7, is DTGVSQNPRHKITKRGQNVTFRCDPISEHNRLYWYRQTLGQGPEFLTYFQNEAQLEKSRLLSDRFSAERPKGSFSTLEIQRTEQGDSAMYLCASSPTGGGGSYEQYFGPGTRLTVT.

This chain links TRBV18 with TRBJ2-6; TRBD1 matches 8 bases. This CDR3 spans 18 amino acids. Per germline, CDR1 KGHSH and CDR2 LQKENI. The V gene end was trimmed by 0 bases and the J gene end by 0 bases; junction bases not matched to a gene: 4. The CDR3 DNA reads TGTGCCAGCTCACCACCGGGACAGGCGCTCTCTGGGGCCAACGTCCTGACTTTC. This gives the protein CASSPPGQALSGANVLTF.

This clone was seen a few times. This chain connects TRBV4-3 to TRBJ2-5, with 9 bases fitting TRBD2. V was clipped by 4 bases and J by 2 bases; unmatched bases: 8. From germline, CDR1 is LGHNA and CDR2 YSLEER. This CDR3 is 16 amino acids long. The CDR3 nucleotides are TGCGCCAGCAGCCTGCATCCTAGCGGGAAACAAGAGACCCAGTACTTC. Amino acid sequence: CASSLHPSGKQETQYF.

The V call is TRBV4-1, the J call TRBJ2-1; 10 nucleotides agree with TRBD2. With V trimmed by 0 bases and J by 4 bases, 3 bases remained unmatched. The CDR3 has 16 amino acids. Germline CDR1 is MGHRA and CDR2 is YSYEKL. CDR3 amino acids: CASSQDAAGGYNEQFF. The CDR3 bases are TGCGCCAGCAGCCAAGATGCAGCGGGGGGGTACAATGAGCAGTTCTTC.

The chain recombines TRBV5-1 with TRBJ2-5, with D possibly being TRBD2 (5 bases). The CDR3 contains 13 residues. The V end was cut by 4 bases, the J end by 2 bases, with 9 bases between. Per germline, CDR1 SGHRS and CDR2 YFSETQ. The CDR3 coding sequence is TGCGCCAGCAGCGAGGGATCTCAAGAGACCCAGTACTTC. It is translated as CASSEGSQETQYF. Using reference TRBV5-1 and TRBJ2-5 for the parts outside the CDR3, the full variable domain is KAGVTQTPRYLIKTRGQQVTLSCSPISGHRSVSWYQQTPGQGLQFLFEYFSETQRNKGNFPGRFSGRQFSNSRSEMNVSTLELGDSALYLCASSEGSQETQYFGPGTRLLVL.

As DNA, the CDR3 is TGTGCCAGCAGCGCCGACAGGGACTATGGCTACACCTTC. It translates to CASSADRDYGYTF. The chain uses TRBV5-4 and TRBJ1-2; 7 positions match TRBD1. The germline V gene has CDR1 SGHNT and CDR2 YYREEE (reference sequence). Trimming removed 4 bases from V and 3 bases from J; junction bases left unmatched: 3. The CDR3 runs to 13 residues.

This clone was detected only once. This chain connects TRBV7-2 to TRBJ1-4; D call uncertain. V lost 4 bases and J lost 7, with 16 bases in between. Per the germline V gene, CDR1 is SGHTA and CDR2 is FQGNSA. This CDR3 contains 15 residues. This CDR3 reads CASSSPGSQGEKLFF. DNA of the CDR3: TGTGCCAGCAGCTCACCCGGGTCCCAAGGTGAAAAACTGTTTTTT.

The chain uses TRBV6-5 and TRBJ2-3; 8 nucleotides align to TRBD2. The CDR3 consists of 13 residues. In germline, CDR1 is MNHEY, CDR2 SVGAGI. With V trimmed by 6 bases and J by 4 bases, 3 bases remained unmatched. In DNA form, the CDR3 reads TGTGCCAGCAGGGCGGGGGGCCCAGATACGCAGTATTTT. This gives the protein CASRAGGPDTQYF.

V and J are TRBV7-3 and TRBJ2-2; 10 bases agree with TRBD2. Germline CDR1 is SGHTA and CDR2 is FQGTGA. Trimming removed 7 bases from V and 3 bases from J; junction bases left unmatched: 5. The CDR3 spans 15 residues. In nucleotides, the CDR3 is TGTGCCAGCAAGTTAAGCGGGGGGGACACCGGGGAGCTGTTTTTT. Protein: CASKLSGGDTGELFF.

CDR3 nucleotide sequence: TGTGCCAGCAGCGTAGGGGACAGTTACAATGAGCAGTTCTTC. Amino acids: CASSVGDSYNEQFF. The chain combines TRBV9 with TRBJ2-1, with 7 nucleotides matching TRBD1. This CDR3 has 14 residues. Trimming took 0 bases from V and 4 from J; bases not matched to a gene: 1. Per germline, CDR1 SGDLS and CDR2 YYNGEE. Filled out from reference TRBV9 and TRBJ2-1, the complete variable domain reads DSGVTQTPKHLITATGQRVTLRCSPRSGDLSVYWYQQSLDQGLQFLIQYYNGEERAKGNILERFSAQQFPDLHSELNLSSLELGDSALYFCASSVGDSYNEQFFGPGTRLTVL.

The chain links TRBV27 to TRBJ1-2, with TRBD1 as a possible D gene (5 bases). The CDR3 is 15 amino acids. V dropped 6 bases and J dropped 7 bases, with 21 bases sitting between them. Germline-derived CDR1 and CDR2 are MNHEY and SMNVEV (reference sequence). The CDR3 bases are TGTGCCAGCAGCCTAAATTTCGGGGGGGGAACTGGCTACACCTTC. Its translation is CASSLNFGGGTGYTF.

This chain links TRBV6-6 with TRBJ2-7; tentatively, D is TRBD1 (5 bases). This CDR3 contains 12 residues. Trimming removed 6 bases from V and 4 bases from J, with 10 bases in between. Germline loops: CDR1 MNHNY, CDR2 SVGAGI (reference sequence). CDR3 residues: CASSRDGYEQYF. CDR3 nucleotides: TGTGCCAGCAGCAGGGATGGGTACGAGCAGTACTTC.

The J gene is TRBJ2-2, the V gene TRBV5-1; 7 nucleotides agree with TRBD2. With 1 base clipped from V and 4 bases from J, the junction kept 10 bases outside the gene matches. The CDR3 is 17 residues long. CDR1 is SGHRS, CDR2 YFSETQ, per germline. The CDR3 protein is CASSLSRAGRGTGELFF. DNA for the CDR3: TGCGCCAGCAGCTTGAGTCGAGCGGGACGCGGCACCGGGGAGCTGTTTTTT.

To note about this clone: A read error may account for a junction end that differs from germline. The identical CDR3 is also encoded by other nucleotide sequences in the sample. CDR3 residues: CATSFGGTSSYEQYF. CDR3 nucleotide sequence: TGCGCCACCAGCTTCGGCGGGACGAGCTCCTACGAGCAGTACTTC. The chain recombines TRBV15 with TRBJ2-7; D might be TRBD2 (6 bases). The CDR3 is 15 residues long. Germline V gene data show CDR1 as LNHNV and CDR2 as YYDKDF (reference sequence).

This clone occurred a few times. The chain combines TRBV2 with TRBJ1-5; TRBD1 matches 7 bases. The length of the CDR3 is 14 residues. Germline V gene sequence: CDR1 SNHLY, CDR2 FYNNEI. V was clipped by 5 bases and J by 3 bases; unmatched bases: 4. Written as DNA, the CDR3 is TGTGCCAGCAGTTTACAGGGGATCAATCAGCCCCAGCATTTT. It yields the protein CASSLQGINQPQHF.

The rearrangement uses TRBV7-2 and TRBJ1-5; tentative D call: TRBD1 (5 bases). The V and J ends lost 1 base and 0 bases respectively, with 10 bases between them. The CDR3 covers 16 residues. Looked up from germline, CDR1 is SGHTA and CDR2 is FQGNSA. The CDR3 loop reads CASSLVAGLSNQPQHF. The CDR3 DNA sequence: TGTGCCAGCAGCTTAGTGGCGGGACTTAGCAATCAGCCCCAGCATTTT.

V gene TRBV4-1 combines with J gene TRBJ2-5; tentative D call: TRBD2 (5 bases). The V end was cut by 5 bases, the J end by 1 base, with 20 bases between. The CDR3 runs to 17 residues. CDR1 is MGHRA, CDR2 YSYEKL, per germline. The CDR3 DNA sequence: TGCGCCAGCAGCGGAGGTAGTGGTCCGGGGTCCCAAGAGACCCAGTACTTC. Its protein is CASSGGSGPGSQETQYF.

This clone appeared once. This chain uses TRBV5-4 with TRBJ2-3, with TRBD2 identical over 10 bases. Unmatched junction bases numbered 9, after V lost 3 bases and J lost 5 bases. There are 16 residues in the CDR3. The germline V gene encodes CDR1 SGHNT and CDR2 YYREEE (reference sequence). CDR3 sequence reads: CASSYAAGGPRDTQYF. CDR3 nucleotides: TGTGCCAGCAGCTATGCAGCGGGGGGGCCAAGAGATACGCAGTATTTT.

J is TRBJ1-5 and V is TRBV2; TRBD1 is a possible D gene (6 bases). Germline V gene lookup returns CDR1 SNHLY and CDR2 FYNNEI. This CDR3 spans 15 amino acids. The V end lost 6 bases, the J end lost 0 bases, and 12 bases lay between the germline ends. CDR3 bases: TGTGCCAGCAGCCCCGGGACATATAGCAATCAGCCCCAGCATTTT. It specifies CASSPGTYSNQPQHF.

This chain connects TRBV9 to TRBJ2-2; D might be TRBD2 (6 bases). V lost 4 bases, J lost 6 bases, and 25 bases lay in between. Per the germline V gene, CDR1 is SGDLS and CDR2 is YYNGEE. The CDR3 spans 18 residues. Written as DNA, the CDR3 is TGTGCCAGCAGCCCATTAGGAGGAGGGCGGTCTCAGGCCGGGGAGCTGTTTTTT. It codes for CASSPLGGGRSQAGELFF.

The genes are TRBV5-1 and TRBJ2-5; 7 positions agree with TRBD1. The J call may be mistaken, given a closer DNA end match to TRBJ2-7. This CDR3 is 15 amino acids long. Germline-derived CDR1 and CDR2 are SGHRS and YFSETQ. The chain's CDR3 is CASSLGQGLAYEQYF. The CDR3 bases are TGCGCCAGCAGCTTGGGACAGGGTTTAGCCTACGAGCAGTACTTC.

The V call is TRBV9, the J call TRBJ2-1, with TRBD2 identical over 10 bases. Germline V gene lookup returns CDR1 SGDLS and CDR2 YYNGEE. The CDR3 consists of 16 residues. The V segment lost 4 bases and the J segment 7 bases; nucleotides outside the gene matches: 11. CDR3 in DNA: TGTGCCAGCAGCACCGGAAGACTAGCGGGCCGGAATGAGCAGTTCTTC. Residues: CASSTGRLAGRNEQFF. The full variable domain, with the rest looked up from reference TRBV9 and TRBJ2-1, is DSGVTQTPKHLITATGQRVTLRCSPRSGDLSVYWYQQSLDQGLQFLIQYYNGEERAKGNILERFSAQQFPDLHSELNLSSLELGDSALYFCASSTGRLAGRNEQFFGPGTRLTVL.